The clone carrying this T cell receptor (beta chain) was observed a few times. Its antigen is not known. The PCR had 60 Vbeta and 13 Jbeta primers. Using immunoSEQ multiplex PCR, the repertoire was profiled, and TCRdb retains in-frame clones only, with some absent. The sample lists more than 90,000 clones, roughly three quarters seen once, with roughly 0.71% in the top ten. The V gene end was trimmed by 5 bases and the J gene end by 0 bases; junction bases not matched to a gene: 3. Germline V lookup: CDR1 SGHTA, CDR2 FQGNSA. The CDR3 length is 16 residues. The sample is drawn from a study of cytomegalovirus exposure and HLA in healthy donors. Findings of the study overall: Rare sequences made up most TCRs, while some public TCRs were found in many donors. The authors later found most CMV-associated TCR beta chains appeared HLA-restricted. In a later analysis, across HLA loci, associated TCR counts were highest for DRB1, lowest for HLA-C.

This receptor was taken from a woman aged 60 to 75 in good health and CMV-seronegative. The chain links TRBV7-2 to TRBJ2-7; TRBD2 matches 14 bases. The source material was PBMCs. The chain's CDR3 is CASSEGLAGDSYEQYF. In DNA form, the CDR3 reads TGTGCCAGCAGCGAGGGACTAGCGGGGGACTCCTACGAGCAGTACTTC.